These 11 T cell receptor beta chains originate from one sample sequenced in a study of T cells after yellow fever vaccination. TCRdb analysed the 5' RACE reads with MiXCR anew, one entry per CDR3 protein. The table records roughly 500,000 distinct CDR3 sequences, 15% to 20% of them present only once. This sample comprised PBMCs, obtained 15 days after the yellow fever booster vaccination. Source of these receptors: a man aged 30 to 45 who received the YFV17D yellow fever vaccine.

This clonotype showed up just a few times. The V call is TRBV5-8, the J call TRBJ2-7; 11 bases map to TRBD2. Germline-derived CDR1 and CDR2 are SGHTS and YDEGEE. The CDR3 length is 16 residues. V was pared by 2 bases and J by 2 bases, with 6 bases of the junction left unmatched. The CDR3 DNA reads TGTGCCAGCAGCTTCATAGCGGGAGGGCTCCCCTACGAGCAGTACTTC. Translated: CASSFIAGGLPYEQYF.

This clonotype was observed a handful of times. V and J are TRBV7-2 and TRBJ2-5, with TRBD2 matching over 7 bases. The trim removed 5 bases at V and 3 bases at J, leaving 3 bases unmatched. Per the germline V gene, CDR1 is SGHTA and CDR2 is FQGNSA. The CDR3 totals 13 residues. This CDR3 reads CASSASGEETQYF. For the CDR3, the DNA is TGTGCCAGCAGCGCTAGCGGCGAAGAGACCCAGTACTTC.

This clonotype came up a few times. This chain connects TRBV20-1 to TRBJ2-3; 11 bases align to TRBD2. The junction had 8 bases not matched to a gene; V was cut back by 3 bases and J by 6 bases. Germline V CDR1 and CDR2: DFQATT, SNEGSKA (reference sequence). This CDR3 spans 15 amino acids. As DNA, the CDR3 is TGCAGTGCTAGCACTACTAGCGGGAGAAGGGATACGCAGTATTTT. This sequence encodes CSASTTSGRRDTQYF.

The chain joins TRBV2 to TRBJ2-2; TRBD2 matches at 9 bases. This CDR3 has 14 residues. Germline lookup yields CDR1 SNHLY and CDR2 FYNNEI. With V trimmed by 6 bases and J by 6 bases, 5 bases remained unmatched. The CDR3 protein is CASREGLASGELFF. For the CDR3, the DNA is TGTGCCAGCAGAGAGGGACTAGCCTCCGGGGAGCTGTTTTTT.

The V gene is TRBV29-1, the J gene TRBJ2-3; possible D gene TRBD2, 5 bases. The CDR3 totals 15 residues. The germline V gene encodes CDR1 SQVTM and CDR2 ANQGSEA. Trimming left V 6 bases short and J 4 bases short, with 20 bases between. CDR3 in amino acids: CSVPRGFGVPDTQYF. DNA for the CDR3: TGCAGCGTCCCCCGTGGATTCGGGGTTCCAGATACGCAGTATTTT.

A few counts support this clonotype. J is TRBJ1-4 and V is TRBV6-4, with D possibly TRBD1 on 6 matching bases. V lost 2 bases and J 8 bases, leaving 15 bases between the germline ends. The CDR3 extends over 15 amino acids. From germline, CDR1 is MRHNA and CDR2 SNTAGT. Written as DNA, the CDR3 is TGTGCCAGCAGTGACACAAACAGGGTCGGAGAAAAACTGTTTTTT. This translates into CASSDTNRVGEKLFF.

This clonotype occurred a few times. The chain employs TRBV7-9 and TRBJ2-2; D gene unclear. Trimming cost V 1 base and J 3 bases, with 3 bases left between them. This CDR3 spans 13 amino acids. The germline V gene encodes CDR1 SEHNR and CDR2 FQNEAQ (reference sequence). The CDR3 coding sequence is TGTGCCAGCAGCTTAGTTTACACCGGGGAGCTGTTTTTT. It is translated as CASSLVYTGELFF.

This clonotype occurred many times. The V and J genes are TRBV10-3 and TRBJ2-7, with TRBD1 identical over 8 bases. Germline CDR1 ENHRY, CDR2 SYGVKD. CDR3 size: 12 residues. V trimming: 4 bases; J trimming: 6 bases; junction bases outside the gene matches: 2. This chain's CDR3 is CAISATGGEQYF. CDR3 sequence (DNA): TGTGCCATCAGTGCCACAGGGGGCGAGCAGTACTTC.

This clonotype was counted between two and nine times. The chain recombines TRBV6-2 or TRBV6-3 with TRBJ2-7; no firm D call. With 5 bases removed from V and 0 bases from J, the gap between germline ends came to 5 bases. The CDR3 loop spans 12 amino acids. In germline, CDR1 is MNHEY, CDR2 SVGEGT. The CDR3 sequence: CASSAFSYEQYF. CDR3 in DNA: TGTGCCAGCAGTGCCTTCTCCTACGAGCAGTACTTC.

A remark on this clonotype: Being one base from a much bigger clone, this may be a read error. V gene TRBV12-3 or TRBV12-4 combines with J gene TRBJ2-7, with a possible D match to TRBD2 (6 bases). The CDR3 is made up of 13 amino acids. V lost 8 bases and J 4 bases, leaving 15 bases between the germline ends. The CDR3 region has the DNA TGTGCCAGCGCATGGGACTTCAGTTACGAGCAGTACTTC. This gives the protein CASAWDFSYEQYF.

This clonotype came up many times. The genes are TRBV18 and TRBJ2-1, with 8 bases fitting TRBD2. V dropped 5 bases and J dropped 5; count of bases not matched to a gene: 2. The CDR3 is 13 amino acids. Germline CDR1 is KGHSH and CDR2 is LQKENI. CDR3 in amino acids: CASSAGGNNEQFF. CDR3 DNA sequence: TGTGCCAGCTCAGCGGGAGGTAACAATGAGCAGTTCTTC.